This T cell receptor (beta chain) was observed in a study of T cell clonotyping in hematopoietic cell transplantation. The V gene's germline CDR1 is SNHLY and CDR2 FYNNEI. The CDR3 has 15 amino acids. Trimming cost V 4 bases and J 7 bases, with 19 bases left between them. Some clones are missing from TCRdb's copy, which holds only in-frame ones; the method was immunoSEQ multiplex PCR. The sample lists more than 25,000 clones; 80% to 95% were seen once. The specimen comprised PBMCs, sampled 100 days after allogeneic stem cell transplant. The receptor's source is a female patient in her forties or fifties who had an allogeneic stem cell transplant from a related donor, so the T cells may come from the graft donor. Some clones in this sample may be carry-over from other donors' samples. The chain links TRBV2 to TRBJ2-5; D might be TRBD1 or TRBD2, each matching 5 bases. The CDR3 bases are TGTGCCAGCAGTGGGATGGGACGACCTCGGGGGACCCAGTACTTC. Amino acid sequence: CASSGMGRPRGTQYF.